Detailed here is one T cell receptor beta chain. Its antigen is currently unknown. Each CDR3 protein gets one entry after TCRdb re-called the reads with MiXCR. Seen here are approximately 250,000 distinct CDR3 sequences, approximately 24% observed once, and the top ten hold 15% to 20%. The sample belongs to a study of T cell repertoires in cytomegalovirus infection. The overall study: Indications of both CMV infection and matching HLA type were provided by public TCR beta signatures. General study findings and limits: CMV carriers having the relevant HLA were flagged by cumulative public TCR beta family frequency. CMV-specific TCR beta clonotypes restricted by HLA-C dominated the ex vivo response.

Between the trimmed V and J ends, which lost 2 bases and 7 bases, there was a span of 11 bases. Germline V gene lookup returns CDR1 SQVTM and CDR2 ANQGSEA. The CDR3 is 12 amino acids. The sequence was obtained from a human donor in good health (CMV status not recorded). Some clones in this sample may be carry-over from other donors' samples. Input material: CD8+ T cells from PBMCs. This chain connects TRBV29-1 to TRBJ1-1; no definite D call. The DNA of the CDR3 is TGCAGCGTTGAATCTCCTTTCAGTGAAGCTTTCTTT. Protein sequence: CSVESPFSEAFF. Filled out from reference TRBV29-1 and TRBJ1-1, the complete variable domain reads SAVISQKPSRDICQRGTSLTIQCQVDSQVTMMFWYRQQPGQSLTLIATANQGSEATYESGFVIDKFPISRPNLTFSTLTVSNMSPEDSSIYLCSVESPFSEAFFGQGTRLTVV.